This T cell receptor (beta chain) was sequenced for a study of OX40 agonist ivuxolimab in advanced cancers. This CDR3 is 13 amino acids long. Between the trimmed V and J ends, which lost 1 base and 7 bases, there was a span of 8 bases. The germline V gene has CDR1 SGHVS and CDR2 FNYEAQ. This clone was counted a single time. The antigen is unknown. The study, taken as a whole, reports: Among the lowest peripheral clonal expansion occurred in 0.1-3.0 mg/kg partial responders.

Repertoires were generated with immunoSEQ multiplex PCR, while TCRdb's copy carries only in-frame clones and drops some. The sample comprises 20,000 to 25,000 clones, about 85% of which are singletons, and 35% to 45% rests with the top ten. The timepoints at which blood was sampled were baseline, cycle 4 day 1, and cycle 7 day 1. V gene TRBV7-6 combines with J gene TRBJ2-1; D may be TRBD1 (5 bases). The material sequenced was CD4+ or CD8+ T cells sorted from blood, taken in a trial of the OX40 agonist ivuxolimab. The clonotype comes from an adult with an advanced solid tumor such as melanoma, head and neck, liver or kidney cancer. The CDR3 here is CASSLVRGNEQFF. DNA for the CDR3: TGTGCCAGCAGCTTAGTAAGGGGTAATGAGCAGTTCTTC. The entire variable domain, with the rest obtained from reference TRBV7-6 and TRBJ2-1, is as follows: GAGVSQSPRYKVTKRGQDVALRCDPISGHVSLYWYRQALGQGPEFLTYFNYEAQQDKSGLPNDRFSAERPEGSISTLTIQRTEQRDSAMYRCASSLVRGNEQFFGPGTRLTVL.